This paragraph reports one T cell receptor beta chain. Its matching antigen is unknown. The data were taken from a study of T cell responses to AZD1222 COVID-19 vaccine. Germline assignment: CDR1 SNHLY and CDR2 FYNNEI. The CDR3 covers 11 residues. Trimming stripped 3 bases from V and 4 bases from J, with 4 bases between. The protocol was immunoSEQ multiplex PCR, while the TCRdb copy is restricted to in-frame clones and leaves out a portion. Among around 92,000 clones, about nine tenths were seen once, and the ten largest hold over 20%. Study results and limitations: Most donors were white British and more were female, and clonal diversity was possibly underestimated. Repertoire collection took place solely once the T cell response had peaked.

The receptor was derived from an adult in good health. The V call is TRBV2, the J call TRBJ2-7, with unresolved D. The source material was peripheral blood, sampled on day 0 of AZD1222 vaccination. CDR3 amino acids: CASSDGYEQYF. The CDR3 DNA sequence: TGTGCCAGCAGTGACGGGTACGAGCAGTACTTC.